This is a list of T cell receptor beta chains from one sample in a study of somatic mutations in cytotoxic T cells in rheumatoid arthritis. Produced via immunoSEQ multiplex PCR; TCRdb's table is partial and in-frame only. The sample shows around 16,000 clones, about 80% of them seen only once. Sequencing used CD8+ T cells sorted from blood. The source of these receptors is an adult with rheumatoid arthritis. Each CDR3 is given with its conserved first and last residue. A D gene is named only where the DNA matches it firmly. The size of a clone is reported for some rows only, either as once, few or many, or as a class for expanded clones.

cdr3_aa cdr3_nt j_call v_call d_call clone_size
CATSGGTAGSQPQHF TGTGCCACCAGCGGCGGGACAGCAGGTTCCCAGCCCCAGCATTTT TRBJ1-5 TRBV15 TRBD1 NA
CASGDRAGNTIYF TGTGCCAGCGGAGACAGGGCTGGAAACACCATATATTTT TRBJ1-3 TRBV27 TRBD1 NA
CASSLTDRGRSLHGYTF TGTGCCAGCAGTTTAACCGACAGGGGGCGAAGTCTCCATGGCTACACCTTC TRBJ1-2 TRBV27 TRBD1 NA
CASRNLSGQGPNSPLHF TGTGCCAGCAGAAACCTTTCGGGACAGGGCCCCAATTCACCCCTCCACTTT TRBJ1-6 TRBV27 TRBD1 NA
CASSVGWGQRSTEAFF TGTGCCAGCAGCGTAGGGTGGGGGCAACGGAGCACTGAAGCTTTCTTT TRBJ1-1 TRBV9 NA NA
CASSQSDRGISGGYTF TGCGCCAGCAGCCAGTCCGACAGGGGAATTTCGGGCGGCTACACCTTC TRBJ1-2 TRBV4-1 TRBD1 few
CASSWASGTDTQYF TGTGCCAGCAGTTGGGCTAGCGGGACAGATACGCAGTATTTT TRBJ2-3 TRBV27 TRBD2 NA
CASTASEAGELFF TGTGCCAGCACTGCCTCCGAGGCCGGGGAGCTGTTTTTT TRBJ2-2 TRBV6-1 NA NA
CASSPTGANVLTF TGCGCCAGCAGTCCGACAGGGGCCAACGTCCTGACTTTC TRBJ2-6 TRBV4-1 NA NA
CASSYSRLTGGYTF TGTGCCAGCAGTTACTCGAGGCTAACAGGGGGCTACACCTTC TRBJ1-2 TRBV6-5 NA NA
CASSEAGSGANVLTF TGTGCCAGCAGTGAAGCGGGCTCTGGGGCCAACGTCCTGACTTTC TRBJ2-6 TRBV6-1 NA few
CASSQGGNQPQHF TGTGCCAGCAGCCAAGGCGGAAATCAGCCCCAGCATTTT TRBJ1-5 TRBV11-2 NA NA
CASNEGSTNEKLFF TGTGCCAGCAACGAGGGTTCAACTAATGAAAAACTGTTTTTT TRBJ1-4 TRBV9 NA NA
CASSLGSLVTDTQYF TGTGCCAGCAGCTTAGGAAGCCTAGTCACAGATACGCAGTATTTT TRBJ2-3 TRBV7-9 NA NA
CASSKDSYVGQYF TGTGCCAGCAGCAAGGACAGCTACGTGGGGCAGTACTTC TRBJ2-7 TRBV7-9 NA NA
CASSPGTSGEETQYF TGTGCCAGCAGCCCCGGGACTAGCGGGGAAGAGACCCAGTACTTC TRBJ2-5 TRBV13 TRBD2 NA
CASSVGTGTEAFF TGTGCCAGCAGCGTTGGGACGGGGACTGAAGCTTTCTTT TRBJ1-1 TRBV9 NA NA
CASSPSEGSGPNVLTF TGTGCCAGTAGTCCGTCCGAGGGGTCGGGGCCCAACGTCCTGACTTTC TRBJ2-6 TRBV19 NA NA
CASSDSEDHTQYF TGTGCCAGCAGTGACTCGGAGGACCATACGCAGTATTTT TRBJ2-3 TRBV6-4 NA NA
CASSASGATGSYEQYF TGTGCCAGCAGCGCCTCGGGAGCGACGGGCTCCTACGAGCAGTACTTC TRBJ2-7 TRBV7-2 NA NA
CASSQDATLYGYTF TGCGCCAGCAGTCAGGACGCGACCCTTTATGGCTACACCTTC TRBJ1-2 TRBV10-2 NA NA
CAIRSGTEETQYF TGTGCCATCAGAAGCGGGACAGAAGAGACCCAGTACTTC TRBJ2-5 TRBV10-3 NA NA